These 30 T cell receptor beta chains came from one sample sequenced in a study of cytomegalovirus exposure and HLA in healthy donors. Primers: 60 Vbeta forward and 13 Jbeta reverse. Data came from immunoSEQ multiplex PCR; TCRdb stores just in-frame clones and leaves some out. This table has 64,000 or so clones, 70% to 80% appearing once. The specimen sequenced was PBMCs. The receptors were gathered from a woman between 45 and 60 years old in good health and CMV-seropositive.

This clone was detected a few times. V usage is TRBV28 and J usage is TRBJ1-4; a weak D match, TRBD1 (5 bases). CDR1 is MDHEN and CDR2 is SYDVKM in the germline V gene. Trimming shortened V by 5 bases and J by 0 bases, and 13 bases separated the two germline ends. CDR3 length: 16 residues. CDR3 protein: CASSPYGASTNEKLFF. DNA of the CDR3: TGTGCCAGCAGTCCGTATGGGGCTTCAACTAATGAAAAACTGTTTTTT. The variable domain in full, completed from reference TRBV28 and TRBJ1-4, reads DVKVTQSSRYLVKRTGEKVFLECVQDMDHENMFWYRQDPGLGLRLIYFSYDVKMKEKGDIPEGYSVSREKKERFSLILESASTNQTSMYLCASSPYGASTNEKLFFGSGTQLSVL.

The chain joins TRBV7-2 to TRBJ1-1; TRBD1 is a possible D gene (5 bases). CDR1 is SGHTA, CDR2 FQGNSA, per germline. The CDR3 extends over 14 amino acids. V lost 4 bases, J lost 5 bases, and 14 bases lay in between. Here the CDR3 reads CASSSRGAGTEAFF. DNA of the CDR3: TGTGCCAGCAGCTCTCGTGGGGCAGGAACTGAAGCTTTCTTT.

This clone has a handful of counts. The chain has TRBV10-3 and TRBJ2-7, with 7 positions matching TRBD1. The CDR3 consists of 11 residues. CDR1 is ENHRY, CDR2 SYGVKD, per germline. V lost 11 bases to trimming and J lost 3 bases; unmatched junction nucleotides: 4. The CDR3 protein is CAVGTDYEQYF. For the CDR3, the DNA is TGTGCCGTAGGGACAGACTACGAGCAGTACTTC.

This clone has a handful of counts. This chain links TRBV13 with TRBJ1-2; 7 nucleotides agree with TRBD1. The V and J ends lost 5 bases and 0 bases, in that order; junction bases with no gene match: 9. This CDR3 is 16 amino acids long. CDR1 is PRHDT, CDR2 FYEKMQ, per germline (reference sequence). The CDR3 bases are TGTGCCAGCAGCGCCAGACAGGGTAGGGCTAACTATGGCTACACCTTC. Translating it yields CASSARQGRANYGYTF.

Written as DNA, the CDR3 is TGCGCCAGCAGCTCCCTCGCCGGGGGTAGCACTGAAGCTTTCTTT. Protein: CASSSLAGGSTEAFF. J is TRBJ1-1 and V is TRBV5-1; tentative D call: TRBD1 (5 bases). Trimming stripped 3 bases from V and 4 bases from J, with 16 bases between. This CDR3 comprises 15 residues. Germline V gene lookup returns CDR1 SGHRS and CDR2 YFSETQ.

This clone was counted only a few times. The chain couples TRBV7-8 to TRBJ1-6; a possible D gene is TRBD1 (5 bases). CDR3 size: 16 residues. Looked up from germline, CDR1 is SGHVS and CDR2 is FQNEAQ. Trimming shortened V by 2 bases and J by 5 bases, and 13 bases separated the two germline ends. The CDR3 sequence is CASSLSYDSNNSPLHF. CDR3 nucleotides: TGTGCCAGCAGCTTATCATATGACAGCAATAATTCACCCCTCCACTTT.

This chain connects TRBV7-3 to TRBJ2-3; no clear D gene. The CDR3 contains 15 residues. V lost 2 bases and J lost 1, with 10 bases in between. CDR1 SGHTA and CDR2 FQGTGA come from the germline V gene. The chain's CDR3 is CASSLAVSGTDTQYF. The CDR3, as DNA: TGTGCCAGCAGCTTAGCGGTGAGCGGCACAGATACGCAGTATTTT.

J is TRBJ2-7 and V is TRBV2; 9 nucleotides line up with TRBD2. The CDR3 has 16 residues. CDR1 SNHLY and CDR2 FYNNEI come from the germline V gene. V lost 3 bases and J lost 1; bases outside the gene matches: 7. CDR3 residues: CASSDLETSGSYEQYF. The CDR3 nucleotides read TGTGCCAGCAGTGATTTAGAGACTAGCGGATCCTACGAGCAGTACTTC.

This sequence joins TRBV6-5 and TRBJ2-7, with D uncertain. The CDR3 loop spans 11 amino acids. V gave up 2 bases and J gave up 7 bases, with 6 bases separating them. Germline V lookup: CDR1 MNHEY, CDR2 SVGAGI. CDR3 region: CASSYEEEQYF. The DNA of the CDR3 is TGTGCCAGCAGTTACGAGGAAGAGCAGTACTTC.

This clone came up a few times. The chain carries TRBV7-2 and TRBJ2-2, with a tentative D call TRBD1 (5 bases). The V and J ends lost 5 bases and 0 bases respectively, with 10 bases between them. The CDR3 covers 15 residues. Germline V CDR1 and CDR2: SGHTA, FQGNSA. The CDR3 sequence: CASSLQTANTGELFF. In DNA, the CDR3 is TGTGCCAGCAGCCTACAGACAGCGAACACCGGGGAGCTGTTTTTT. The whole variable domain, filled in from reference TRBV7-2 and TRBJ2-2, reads GAGVSQSPSNKVTEKGKDVELRCDPISGHTALYWYRQSLGQGLEFLIYFQGNSAPDKSGLPSDRFSAERTGGSVSTLTIQRTQQEDSAVYLCASSLQTANTGELFFGEGSRLTVL.

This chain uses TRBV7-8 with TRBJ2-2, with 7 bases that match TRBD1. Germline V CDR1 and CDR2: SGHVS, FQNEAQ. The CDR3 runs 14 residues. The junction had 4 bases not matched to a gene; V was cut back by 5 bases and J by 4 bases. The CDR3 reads CASSLQGITGELFF. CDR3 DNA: TGTGCCAGCAGCCTACAGGGGATCACCGGGGAGCTGTTTTTT.

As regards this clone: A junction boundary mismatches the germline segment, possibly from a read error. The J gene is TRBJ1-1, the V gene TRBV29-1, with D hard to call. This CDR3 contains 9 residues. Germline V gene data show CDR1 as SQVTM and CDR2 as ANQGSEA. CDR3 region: CSVSESQSF. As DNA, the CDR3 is TGCAGCGTTTCGGAGTCACAATCATTT.

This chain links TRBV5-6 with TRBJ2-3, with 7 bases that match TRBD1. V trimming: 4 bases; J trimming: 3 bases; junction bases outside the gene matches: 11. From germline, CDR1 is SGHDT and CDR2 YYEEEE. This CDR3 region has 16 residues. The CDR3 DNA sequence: TGTGCCAGCAGCGGACCACAGGGGATCAGTACAGATACGCAGTATTTT. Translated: CASSGPQGISTDTQYF.

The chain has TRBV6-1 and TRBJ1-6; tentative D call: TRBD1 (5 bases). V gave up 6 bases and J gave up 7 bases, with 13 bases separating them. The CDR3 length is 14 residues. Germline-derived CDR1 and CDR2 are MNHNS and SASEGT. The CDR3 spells CASSLDRTNSPLHF. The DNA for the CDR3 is TGTGCCAGCAGCCTCGACAGAACAAATTCACCCCTCCACTTT.

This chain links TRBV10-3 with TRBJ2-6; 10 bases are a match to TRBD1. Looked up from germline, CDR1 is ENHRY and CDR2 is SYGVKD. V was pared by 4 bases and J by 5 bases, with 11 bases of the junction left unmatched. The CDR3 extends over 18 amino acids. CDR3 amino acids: CAISGGTGALEWANVLTF. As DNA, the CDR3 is TGTGCCATCAGTGGGGGGACAGGGGCTCTAGAGTGGGCCAACGTCCTGACTTTC.

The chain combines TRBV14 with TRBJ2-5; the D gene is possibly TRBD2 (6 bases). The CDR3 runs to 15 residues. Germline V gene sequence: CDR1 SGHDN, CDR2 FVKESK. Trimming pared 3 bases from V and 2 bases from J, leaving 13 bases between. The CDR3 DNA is TGTGCCAGCAGCCAGGATATGGGGGGACAAGAGACCCAGTACTTC. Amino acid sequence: CASSQDMGGQETQYF.

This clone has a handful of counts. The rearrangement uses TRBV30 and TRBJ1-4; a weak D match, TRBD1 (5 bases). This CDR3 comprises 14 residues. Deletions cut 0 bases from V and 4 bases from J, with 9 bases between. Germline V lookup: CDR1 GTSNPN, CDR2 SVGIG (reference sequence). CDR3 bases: TGTGCCTGGAGTGTAAACGGGGGTAATGAAAAACTGTTTTTT. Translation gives CAWSVNGGNEKLFF. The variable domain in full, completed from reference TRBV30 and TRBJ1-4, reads SQTIHQWPATLVQPVGSPLSLECTVEGTSNPNLYWYRQAAGRGLQLLFYSVGIGQISSEVPQNLSASRPQDRQFILSSKKLLLSDSGFYLCAWSVNGGNEKLFFGSGTQLSVL.

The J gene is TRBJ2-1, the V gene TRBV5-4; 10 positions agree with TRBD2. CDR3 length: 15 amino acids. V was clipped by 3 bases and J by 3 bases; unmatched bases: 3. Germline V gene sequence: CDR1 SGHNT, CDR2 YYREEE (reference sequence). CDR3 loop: CASSSSGRVYNEQFF. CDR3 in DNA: TGTGCCAGCAGCTCGAGCGGGAGGGTCTACAATGAGCAGTTCTTC.

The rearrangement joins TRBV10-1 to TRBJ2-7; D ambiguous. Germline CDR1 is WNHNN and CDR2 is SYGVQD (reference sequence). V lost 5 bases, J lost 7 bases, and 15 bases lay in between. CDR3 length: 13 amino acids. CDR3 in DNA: TGCGCCAGCAGTTCTACCGGGTTTGGGGAGCAGTACTTC. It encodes CASSSTGFGEQYF.

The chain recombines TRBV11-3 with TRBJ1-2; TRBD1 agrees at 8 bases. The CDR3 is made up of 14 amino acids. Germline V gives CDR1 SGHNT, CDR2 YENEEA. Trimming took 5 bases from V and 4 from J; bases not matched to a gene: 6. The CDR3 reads CASSRGQGSYGYTF. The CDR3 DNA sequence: TGTGCCAGCAGCCGCGGACAGGGAAGCTATGGCTACACCTTC.

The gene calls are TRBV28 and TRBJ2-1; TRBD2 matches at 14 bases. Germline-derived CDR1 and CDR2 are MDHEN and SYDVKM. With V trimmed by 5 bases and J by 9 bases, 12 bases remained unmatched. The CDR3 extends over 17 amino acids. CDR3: CASSNGTSGSPLSEQFF. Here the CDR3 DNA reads TGTGCCAGCAGTAATGGGACTAGCGGGAGCCCCCTCAGTGAGCAGTTCTTC.

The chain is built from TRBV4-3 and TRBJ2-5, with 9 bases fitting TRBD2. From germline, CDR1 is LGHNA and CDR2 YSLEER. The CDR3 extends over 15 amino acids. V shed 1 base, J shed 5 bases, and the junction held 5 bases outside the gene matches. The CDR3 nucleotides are TGCGCCAGCAGCCAAGGAGGCGGGGGGGCGGAGACCCAGTACTTC. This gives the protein CASSQGGGGAETQYF.

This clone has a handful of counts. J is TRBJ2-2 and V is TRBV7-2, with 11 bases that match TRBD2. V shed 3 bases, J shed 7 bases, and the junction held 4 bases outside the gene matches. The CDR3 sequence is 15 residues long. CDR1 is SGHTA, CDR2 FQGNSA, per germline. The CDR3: CASSFFLAGGGELFF. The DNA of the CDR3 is TGTGCCAGCAGCTTCTTCCTAGCGGGAGGCGGGGAGCTGTTTTTT.

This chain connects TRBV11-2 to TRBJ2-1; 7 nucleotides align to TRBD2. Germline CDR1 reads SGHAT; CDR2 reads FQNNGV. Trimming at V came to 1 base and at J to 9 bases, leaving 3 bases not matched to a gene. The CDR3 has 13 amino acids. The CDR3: CASSLGLAIEQFF. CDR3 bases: TGTGCCAGCAGCTTAGGACTAGCAATTGAGCAGTTCTTC.

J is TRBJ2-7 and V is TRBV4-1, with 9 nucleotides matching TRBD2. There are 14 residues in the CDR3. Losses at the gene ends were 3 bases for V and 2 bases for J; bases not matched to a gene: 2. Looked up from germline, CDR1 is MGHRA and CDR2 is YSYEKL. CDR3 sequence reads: CASSHSGGTYEQYF. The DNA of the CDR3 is TGCGCCAGCAGCCATAGCGGGGGAACCTACGAGCAGTACTTC.

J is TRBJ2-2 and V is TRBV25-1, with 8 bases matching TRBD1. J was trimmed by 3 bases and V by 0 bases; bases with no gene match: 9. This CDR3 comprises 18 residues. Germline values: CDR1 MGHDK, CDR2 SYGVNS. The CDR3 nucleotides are TGTGCCAGCAGTGAATATTCAGGGGGCCCTACGGACACCGGGGAGCTGTTTTTT. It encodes CASSEYSGGPTDTGELFF.

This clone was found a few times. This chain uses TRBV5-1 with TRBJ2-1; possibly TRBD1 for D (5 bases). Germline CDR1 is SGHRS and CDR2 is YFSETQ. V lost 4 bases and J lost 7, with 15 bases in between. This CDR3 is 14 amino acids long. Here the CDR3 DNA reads TGCGCCAGCAGCACAGGCCCCCCCCTGAATGAGCAGTTCTTC. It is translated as CASSTGPPLNEQFF.

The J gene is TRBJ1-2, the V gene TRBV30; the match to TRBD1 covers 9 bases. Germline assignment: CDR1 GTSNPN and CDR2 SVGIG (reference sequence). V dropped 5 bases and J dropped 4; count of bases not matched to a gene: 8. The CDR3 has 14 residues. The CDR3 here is CAWGPGQGIYGYTF. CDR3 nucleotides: TGTGCCTGGGGGCCGGGACAGGGCATCTATGGCTACACCTTC.

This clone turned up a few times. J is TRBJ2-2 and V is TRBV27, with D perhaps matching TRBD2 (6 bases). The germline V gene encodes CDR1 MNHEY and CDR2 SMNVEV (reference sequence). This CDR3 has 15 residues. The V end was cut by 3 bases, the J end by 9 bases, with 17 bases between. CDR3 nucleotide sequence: TGTGCCAGCAGTTTCGGGGCAGGAGGGATGCGGGAGCTGTTTTTT. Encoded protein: CASSFGAGGMRELFF.

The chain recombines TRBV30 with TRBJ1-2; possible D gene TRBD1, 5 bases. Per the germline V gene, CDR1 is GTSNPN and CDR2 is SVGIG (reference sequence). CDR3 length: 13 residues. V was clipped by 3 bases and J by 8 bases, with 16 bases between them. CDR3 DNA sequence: TGTGCCTGGAGGTCAGGGCTTGCGGGGGGCTACACCTTC. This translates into CAWRSGLAGGYTF.